The 10 T cell receptor beta chains below were found in one sample sequenced in a study of T cell repertoires in cytomegalovirus infection. One entry per CDR3 protein, called by TCRdb with MiXCR from the reads. Of about 190,000 distinct CDR3 sequences in the sample, about 28% were seen once. Input material: PBMCs. Source of these receptors: a human donor in good health (CMV status not recorded). Some clones in this sample may be carry-over from other donors' samples.

The chain has TRBV20-1 and TRBJ1-3; D remains ambiguous. The CDR3 runs 15 residues. V dropped 0 bases and J dropped 0 bases, with 9 bases sitting between them. Germline CDR1 and CDR2: DFQATT and SNEGSKA (reference sequence). The CDR3 coding sequence is TGCAGTGCTAGAGAGGGGAGGATCTCTGGAAACACCATATATTTT. It translates to CSAREGRISGNTIYF.

The chain links TRBV7-9 to TRBJ2-7, with D perhaps TRBD1 (5 bases). CDR1 SEHNR and CDR2 FQNEAQ come from the germline V gene (reference sequence). The germline V and J ends were trimmed by 3 bases and 0 bases, with 9 bases remaining between them. This CDR3 has 14 amino acids. The CDR3 region has the DNA TGTGCCAGCAGCTTGGGGCACAACTCCTACGAGCAGTACTTC. Translation: CASSLGHNSYEQYF. The entire variable domain, with the rest obtained from reference TRBV7-9 and TRBJ2-7, is as follows: DTGVSQNPRHKITKRGQNVTFRCDPISEHNRLYWYRQTLGQGPEFLTYFQNEAQLEKSRLLSDRFSAERPKGSFSTLEIQRTEQGDSAMYLCASSLGHNSYEQYFGPGTRLTVT.

In this sample, this clonotype turned up a few times. This rearrangement joins TRBV29-1 to TRBJ2-2; 11 bases are shared with TRBD1. The CDR3 is 13 amino acids. Trimming removed 7 bases from V and 6 bases from J; junction bases left unmatched: 4. CDR1 is SQVTM, CDR2 ANQGSEA, per germline. CDR3 protein: CSAPGQGAGELFF. For the CDR3, the DNA is TGCAGCGCCCCGGGACAGGGGGCCGGGGAGCTGTTTTTT.

The chain links TRBV6-5 to TRBJ1-1, with D possibly being TRBD1 (5 bases). V was cut by 6 bases and J by 6 bases, with 17 bases left in between. Germline CDR1 and CDR2: MNHEY and SVGAGI. This CDR3 comprises 14 residues. The DNA of the CDR3 is TGTGCCAGCAGCCGGGGACGGACATTCGCTGAAGCTTTCTTT. This codes for CASSRGRTFAEAFF.

Only a few counts were recorded for this clonotype. CDR3 DNA sequence: TGTGCCAGTAGTATAGTTGGGACAGGACCTTACAATGAGCAGTTCTTC. Amino acids: CASSIVGTGPYNEQFF. The V call is TRBV19, the J call TRBJ2-1, with 8 bases identical to TRBD1. V lost 1 base, J lost 4 bases, and 6 bases stayed unmatched. The CDR3 length is 16 residues. Per germline, CDR1 LNHDA and CDR2 SQIVND (reference sequence).

This clonotype was seen repeatedly, ten times or more. The chain uses TRBV7-2 and TRBJ1-6, with no clear D. Deletions cut 5 bases from V and 3 bases from J, with 8 bases between. The germline V gene encodes CDR1 SGHTA and CDR2 FQGNSA. The CDR3 length is 14 residues. CDR3 amino acids: CASSKDGYNSPLHF. CDR3 sequence (DNA): TGTGCCAGCAGCAAAGACGGCTATAATTCACCCCTCCACTTT.

The CDR3 protein is CASSEGGNGYTF. The CDR3 nucleotides read TGTGCCAGCAGTGAAGGGGGAAATGGCTACACCTTC. The V gene is TRBV25-1, the J gene TRBJ1-2, with TRBD1 as a possible D gene (5 bases). There are 12 residues in the CDR3. CDR1 MGHDK and CDR2 SYGVNS come from the germline V gene. The V end was cut by 2 bases, the J end by 6 bases, with 7 bases between.

The rearrangement links TRBV18 to TRBJ2-3; 8 bases map to TRBD2. CDR3 length equals 15 residues. Losses at the gene ends were 3 bases for V and 3 bases for J; bases not matched to a gene: 5. Germline-derived CDR1 and CDR2 are KGHSH and LQKENI. CDR3 DNA: TGTGCCAGCTCACCCGTAGCGGGGAAAACAGATACGCAGTATTTT. This codes for CASSPVAGKTDTQYF.

This clonotype was recorded many times. The rearrangement links TRBV7-2 to TRBJ1-6, with 8 nucleotides matching TRBD1. V shed 5 bases and J 8 bases; nucleotides not matched to a gene: 11. The CDR3 has 16 amino acids. Germline V gene sequence: CDR1 SGHTA, CDR2 FQGNSA. DNA for the CDR3: TGTGCCAGCAGCCTTGGACGGACAGGGCGGGATTCACCCCTCCACTTT. Translating it yields CASSLGRTGRDSPLHF.

This clonotype has more than one count but fewer than ten. This chain links TRBV12-3 or TRBV12-4 with TRBJ1-2; D is uncertain. Trimming took 1 base from V and 4 from J, leaving 16 bases between them. The CDR3 length is 16 residues. Here the CDR3 reads CASSLVRGFPIYGYTF. CDR3 DNA sequence: TGTGCCAGCAGTTTAGTCCGGGGATTTCCCATCTATGGCTACACCTTC.